This is a list of T cell receptor beta chains from one sample in a study of persistence of HIV-infected CD4 T cells. Their specific antigens are unknown. Measured with immunoSEQ multiplex PCR; TCRdb has only the in-frame clones, and not every one. Among around 24,000 clones, about 74% were seen once, and the ten largest hold roughly 1.8%. Material: CD4+ T cells sorted from PBMCs after approximately 19-hour stimulation, obtained from a patient who received antiretroviral therapy. The receptor source for this set is an adult man with HIV who was CMV-seropositive. Both conserved end residues are part of each CDR3. A D gene is named only where the DNA matches it firmly. Size is omitted from some rows. Given values are once, few, many or a class for expanded clones.

size: .; V: TRBV5-1; length: 13; J: TRBJ2-7; D: .; DNA: TGCGCCAGCAGCTCCGGGGGTTCCTACGAGCAGTACTTC; CDR3: CASSSGGSYEQYF
size: .; V: TRBV28; length: 14; J: TRBJ2-1; D: TRBD1; DNA: TGTGCCAGCAACTCGAGGGGGCCCTACAATGAGCAGTTCTTC; CDR3: CASNSRGPYNEQFF
size: .; V: TRBV28; length: 17; J: TRBJ1-4; D: .; DNA: TGTGCCAGCAGTTCCCCCCATGACAGCACAACTAATGAAAAACTGTTTTTT; CDR3: CASSSPHDSTTNEKLFF
size: .; V: TRBV15; length: 13; J: TRBJ1-1; D: .; DNA: TGTGCCACCAGCAGAGACATCGGTACTGAAGCTTTCTTT; CDR3: CATSRDIGTEAFF
size: few; V: TRBV11-2; length: 15; J: TRBJ1-2; D: .; DNA: TGTGCCAGCAGCTTAGGGGGCGTCAGGGAAAATGGCTACACCTTC; CDR3: CASSLGGVRENGYTF
size: .; V: TRBV5-5; length: 13; J: TRBJ2-3; D: .; DNA: TGTGCCAGCAGCTTCAATTCCCAAGATACGCAGTATTTT; CDR3: CASSFNSQDTQYF
size: .; V: TRBV3-1/TRBV3-2; length: 14; J: TRBJ2-3; D: TRBD1; DNA: TGTGCCAGCAGCCGCGGACAGGGCACAGATACGCAGTATTTT; CDR3: CASSRGQGTDTQYF
size: .; V: TRBV5-1; length: 14; J: TRBJ2-7; D: TRBD1; DNA: TGCGCCAGCAGCGCGGGACAGGGGCGGCACGAGCAGTACTTC; CDR3: CASSAGQGRHEQYF
size: .; V: TRBV3-1/TRBV3-2; length: 15; J: TRBJ2-3; D: .; DNA: TGTGCCAGCAGCCAAGGTTTCTCTAGCGTTGATACGCAGTATTTT; CDR3: CASSQGFSSVDTQYF
size: few; V: TRBV7-2; length: 17; J: TRBJ2-7; D: TRBD2; DNA: TGTGCCAGCAGCATAACCGGGACTAGCGGGGGAGTCGACGAGCAGTACTTC; CDR3: CASSITGTSGGVDEQYF
size: .; V: TRBV28; length: 14; J: TRBJ1-2; D: TRBD1; DNA: TGTGCCAGCAGTTTCCCCGACAGGGATGGTGGCTACACCTTC; CDR3: CASSFPDRDGGYTF
size: .; V: TRBV9; length: 12; J: TRBJ1-1; D: .; DNA: TGTGCCAGCAGCCCGCAATGGGCTGAAGCTTTCTTT; CDR3: CASSPQWAEAFF